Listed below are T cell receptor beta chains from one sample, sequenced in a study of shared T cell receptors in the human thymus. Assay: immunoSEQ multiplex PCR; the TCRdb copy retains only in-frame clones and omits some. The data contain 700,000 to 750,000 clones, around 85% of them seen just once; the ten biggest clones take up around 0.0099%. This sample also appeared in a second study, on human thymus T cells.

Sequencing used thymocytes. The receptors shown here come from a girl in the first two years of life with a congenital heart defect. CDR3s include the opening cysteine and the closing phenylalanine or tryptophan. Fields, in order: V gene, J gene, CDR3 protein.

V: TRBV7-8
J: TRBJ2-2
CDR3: CASSLAVQDRLDTGELFF

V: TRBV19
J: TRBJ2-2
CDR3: CASHRTGPNTGELFF

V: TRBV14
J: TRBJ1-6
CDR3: CASSQDPPRGSYNSPLHF

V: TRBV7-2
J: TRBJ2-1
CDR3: CASSYRDTKTDEQFF

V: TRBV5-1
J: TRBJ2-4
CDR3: CASRRLAGVLGIQYF

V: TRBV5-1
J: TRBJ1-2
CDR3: CASSFTGRHVSLNRKPYGYTF

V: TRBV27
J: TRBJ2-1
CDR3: CASSFLRDSRLSEQFF

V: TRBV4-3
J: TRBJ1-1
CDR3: CASSHPRGLNTEAFF

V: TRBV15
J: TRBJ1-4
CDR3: CATSSGREGPTNEKLFF

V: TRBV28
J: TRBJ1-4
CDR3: CASSLDSVKDRGPHGTNEKLFF

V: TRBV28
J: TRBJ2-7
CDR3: CASSSVDREVGKTYEQYF

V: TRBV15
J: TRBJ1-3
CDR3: CATSRVLGQGGRSGNTIYF

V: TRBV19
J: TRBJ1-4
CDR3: CASSIVSENEKLFF

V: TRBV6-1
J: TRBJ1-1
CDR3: CASRGQPNTEAFF

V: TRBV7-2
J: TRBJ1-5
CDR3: CASSNRGRNQPQHF

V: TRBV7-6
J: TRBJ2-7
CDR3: CASSFRRDRLGVSSYEQYF

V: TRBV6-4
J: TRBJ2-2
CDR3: CASSVGGGRTGELFF

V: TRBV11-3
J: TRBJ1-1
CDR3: CASSSDGTGVNTEAFF

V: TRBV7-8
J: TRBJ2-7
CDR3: CASNPGLAGEYPYEQYF

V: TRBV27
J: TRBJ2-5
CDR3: CASSFLKGQGAGETQYF

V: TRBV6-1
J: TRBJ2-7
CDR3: CASSGPGVESYEQYF

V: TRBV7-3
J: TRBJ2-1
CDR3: CASSLAGGAYNEQFF

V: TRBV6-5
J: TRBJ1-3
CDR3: CASSRQGNSGNTIYF

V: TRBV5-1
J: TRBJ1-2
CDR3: CASSITGATVYGYTF

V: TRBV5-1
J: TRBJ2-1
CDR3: CASSAGGTVDPEQFF

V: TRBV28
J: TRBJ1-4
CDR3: CASSSYRHATNEKLFF

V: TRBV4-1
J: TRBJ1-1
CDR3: CASSQESSGGSMNTEAFF

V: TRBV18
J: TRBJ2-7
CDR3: CASSPPVGQDYEQYF

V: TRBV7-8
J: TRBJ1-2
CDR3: CASSPDHFLGYGYTF

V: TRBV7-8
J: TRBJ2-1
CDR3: CASSLPQRDRLYCNEQFF

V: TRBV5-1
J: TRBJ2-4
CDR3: CASSSPGQGDSLAKNIQYF

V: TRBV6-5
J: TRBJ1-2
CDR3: CASNHPGTGVGYTF

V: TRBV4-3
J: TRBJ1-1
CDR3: CASSQESLNTEAFF

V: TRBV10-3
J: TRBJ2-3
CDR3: CASRVPGTDTQYF

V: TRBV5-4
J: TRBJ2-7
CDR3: CASSSSWAGASYEQYF

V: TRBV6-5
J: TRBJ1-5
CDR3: CASSNGTGSNQPQHF

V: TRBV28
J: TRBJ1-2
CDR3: CASSPGRRGGSPNYGYTF